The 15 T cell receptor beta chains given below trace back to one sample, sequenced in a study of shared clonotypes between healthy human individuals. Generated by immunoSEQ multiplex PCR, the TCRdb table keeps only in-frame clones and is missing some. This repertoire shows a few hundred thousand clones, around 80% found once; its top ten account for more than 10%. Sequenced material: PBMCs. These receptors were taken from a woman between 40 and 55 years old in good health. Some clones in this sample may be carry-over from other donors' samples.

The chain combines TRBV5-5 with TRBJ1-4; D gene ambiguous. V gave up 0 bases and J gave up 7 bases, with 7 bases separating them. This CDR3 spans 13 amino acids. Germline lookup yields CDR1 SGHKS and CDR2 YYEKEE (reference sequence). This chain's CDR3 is CASSLGAGEKLFF. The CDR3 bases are TGTGCCAGCAGCTTGGGGGCGGGTGAAAAACTGTTTTTT.

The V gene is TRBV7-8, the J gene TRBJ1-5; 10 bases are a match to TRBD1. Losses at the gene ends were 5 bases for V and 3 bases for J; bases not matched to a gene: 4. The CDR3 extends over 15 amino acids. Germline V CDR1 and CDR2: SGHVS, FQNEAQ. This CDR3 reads CASSRDRGLNQPQHF. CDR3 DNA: TGTGCCAGCAGCCGGGACAGGGGCCTCAATCAGCCCCAGCATTTT.

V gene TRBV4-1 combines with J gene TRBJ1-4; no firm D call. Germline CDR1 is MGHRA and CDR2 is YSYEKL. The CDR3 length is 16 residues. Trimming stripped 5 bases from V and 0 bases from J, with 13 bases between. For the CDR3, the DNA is TGCGCCAGCAGCTCTCGTCAGTCCGCAACTAATGAAAAACTGTTTTTT. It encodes CASSSRQSATNEKLFF.

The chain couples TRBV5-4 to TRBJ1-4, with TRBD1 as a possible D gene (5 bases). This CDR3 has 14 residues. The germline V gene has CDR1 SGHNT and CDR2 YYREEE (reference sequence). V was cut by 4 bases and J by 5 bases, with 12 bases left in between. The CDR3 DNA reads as TGTGCCAGCAGCACCGGGGCTTCGAATGAAAAACTGTTTTTT. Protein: CASSTGASNEKLFF.

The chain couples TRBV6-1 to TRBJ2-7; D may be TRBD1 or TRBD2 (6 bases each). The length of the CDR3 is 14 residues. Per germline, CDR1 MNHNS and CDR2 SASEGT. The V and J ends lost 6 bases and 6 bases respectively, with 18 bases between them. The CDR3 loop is CASRPPGEVAEQYF. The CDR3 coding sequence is TGTGCCAGCAGGCCCCCAGGGGAGGTGGCCGAGCAGTACTTC.

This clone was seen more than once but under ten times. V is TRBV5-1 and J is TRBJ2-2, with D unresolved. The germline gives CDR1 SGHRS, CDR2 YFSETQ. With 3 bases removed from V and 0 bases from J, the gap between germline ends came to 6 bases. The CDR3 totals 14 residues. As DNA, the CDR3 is TGCGCCAGCAGCTCCCTAACGAACACCGGGGAGCTGTTTTTT. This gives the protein CASSSLTNTGELFF.

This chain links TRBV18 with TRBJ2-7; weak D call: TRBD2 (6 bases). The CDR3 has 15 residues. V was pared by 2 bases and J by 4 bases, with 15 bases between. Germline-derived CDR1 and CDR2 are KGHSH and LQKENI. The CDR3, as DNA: TGTGCCAGCTCACCAGGCGGGATCGTAGGGTACGAGCAGTACTTC. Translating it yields CASSPGGIVGYEQYF.

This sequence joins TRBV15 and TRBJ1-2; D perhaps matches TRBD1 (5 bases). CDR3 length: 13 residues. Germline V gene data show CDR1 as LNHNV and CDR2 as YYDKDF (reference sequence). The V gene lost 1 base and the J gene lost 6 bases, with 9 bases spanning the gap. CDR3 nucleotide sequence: TGTGCCACCAGCAGAGGTGCGGGGGATGGCTACACCTTC. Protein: CATSRGAGDGYTF.

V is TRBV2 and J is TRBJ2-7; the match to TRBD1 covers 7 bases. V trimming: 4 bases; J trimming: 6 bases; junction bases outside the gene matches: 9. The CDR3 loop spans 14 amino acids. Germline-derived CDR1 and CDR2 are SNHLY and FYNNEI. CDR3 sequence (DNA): TGTGCCAGCAGTGTGGGACAGTTTTTGGGCGAGCAGTACTTC. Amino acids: CASSVGQFLGEQYF.

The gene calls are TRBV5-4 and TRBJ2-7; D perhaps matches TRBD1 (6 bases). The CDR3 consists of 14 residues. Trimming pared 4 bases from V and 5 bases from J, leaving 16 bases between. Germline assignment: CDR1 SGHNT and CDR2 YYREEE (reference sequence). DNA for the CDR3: TGTGCCAGCAGCGAGGACAGTGGCCGGGACGAGCAGTACTTC. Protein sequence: CASSEDSGRDEQYF.

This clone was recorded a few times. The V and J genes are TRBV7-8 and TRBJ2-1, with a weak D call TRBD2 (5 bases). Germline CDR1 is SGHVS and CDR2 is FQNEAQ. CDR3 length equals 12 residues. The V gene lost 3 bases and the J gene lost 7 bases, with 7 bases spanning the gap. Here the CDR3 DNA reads TGTGCCAGCAGCTTGAGGAGGAATGAGCAGTTCTTC. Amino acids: CASSLRRNEQFF.

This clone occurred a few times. The CDR3 loop reads CASSLASGSGDEQFF. The CDR3 DNA reads TGTGCCAGCAGCTTAGCCTCAGGATCGGGCGATGAGCAGTTCTTC. The gene calls are TRBV7-3 and TRBJ2-1; D is unresolved. The germline V and J ends were trimmed by 2 bases and 8 bases, with 16 bases remaining between them. Germline V gene lookup returns CDR1 SGHTA and CDR2 FQGTGA. This CDR3 contains 15 residues.

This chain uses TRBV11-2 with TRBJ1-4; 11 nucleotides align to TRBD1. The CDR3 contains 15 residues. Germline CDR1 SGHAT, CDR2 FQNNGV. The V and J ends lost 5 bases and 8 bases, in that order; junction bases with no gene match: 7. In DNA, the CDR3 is TGTGCCAGCAGCGCCCGGACAGGGGGCCGCGAAAAACTGTTTTTT. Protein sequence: CASSARTGGREKLFF.

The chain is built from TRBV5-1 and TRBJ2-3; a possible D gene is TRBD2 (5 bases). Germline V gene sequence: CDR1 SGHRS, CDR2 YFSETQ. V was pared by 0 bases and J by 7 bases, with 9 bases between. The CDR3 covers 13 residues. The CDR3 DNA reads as TGCGCCAGCAGCTTGGAGCTAGCAAATACGCAGTATTTT. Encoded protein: CASSLELANTQYF.

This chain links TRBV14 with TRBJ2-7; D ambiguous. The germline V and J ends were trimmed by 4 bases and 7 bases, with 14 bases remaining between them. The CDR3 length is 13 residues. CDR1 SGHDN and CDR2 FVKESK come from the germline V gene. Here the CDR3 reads CASSPQPGGEQYF. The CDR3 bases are TGTGCCAGCAGCCCACAGCCGGGTGGGGAGCAGTACTTC.